This is a list of T cell receptor beta chains from one sample in a study of TIL therapy for anti-PD-1-resistant metastatic lung cancer. TCRdb's table, derived via immunoSEQ multiplex PCR, lists solely in-frame clones and lacks some. The table includes about 48,000 clones, about three quarters detected once. The input for sequencing was tumor tissue, taken at baseline. The receptor set was obtained from a person aged 25 to 80 with non-small cell lung cancer. Each CDR3 is given without its conserved first and last residue. A D gene is named only where the DNA matches it firmly.

v_gene,j_gene,d_gene,CDR3aa
TRBV29-1,TRBJ1-3,TRBD1,SCEGAAGNTIY
TRBV11-3,TRBJ2-1,TRBD2,ASSETGTSGSNEQF
TRBV6-4,TRBJ2-5,TRBD2,ASSDGTSGRRETQY
TRBV27,TRBJ2-2,-,ASTTGLAELNTGELF
TRBV28,TRBJ1-2,-,ASSPPVRGLRGYT
TRBV6-1,TRBJ2-6,-,ASSEGSSGANVLT
TRBV7-2,TRBJ2-1,TRBD1,ASREGTVPNEQF
TRBV7-8,TRBJ2-3,TRBD2,ASSVGIAGAPDTQY
TRBV6-5,TRBJ2-7,TRBD2,ATSGTTPYEQY
TRBV27,TRBJ1-1,-,ASSLSRGSTEAF
TRBV27,TRBJ1-2,TRBD1,ASGGQGANYGYT
TRBV27,TRBJ2-7,TRBD2,ASSGDSGKGYEQY
TRBV30,TRBJ2-1,TRBD2,AWILGTSGANEQF
TRBV5-1,TRBJ1-1,TRBD1,ASSLVGTGTLATEAF
TRBV30,TRBJ1-3,TRBD1,AWSVGLQGSSGNTIY
TRBV28,TRBJ1-6,-,ASRLSSYNSPLH
TRBV11-2,TRBJ2-5,TRBD1,ASSLVQGQETQY
TRBV11-2,TRBJ2-3,-,ASSLVLARDTQY
TRBV11-3,TRBJ2-3,-,ASSLGFPDTQY
TRBV10-3,TRBJ2-7,-,AISESVTYEQY
TRBV28,TRBJ1-2,TRBD1,ASSQVTGTGGGYT
TRBV5-6,TRBJ2-7,TRBD2,ASSPWTSVSSYEQY
TRBV18,TRBJ1-5,TRBD1,ASSPPPGQGNQPQH
TRBV6-5,TRBJ2-7,TRBD1,ASSNRGLSEQY
TRBV6-1,TRBJ1-2,-,ATLFLGFYGYT
TRBV25-1,TRBJ2-1,TRBD1,ASSTTGGGYNEQF